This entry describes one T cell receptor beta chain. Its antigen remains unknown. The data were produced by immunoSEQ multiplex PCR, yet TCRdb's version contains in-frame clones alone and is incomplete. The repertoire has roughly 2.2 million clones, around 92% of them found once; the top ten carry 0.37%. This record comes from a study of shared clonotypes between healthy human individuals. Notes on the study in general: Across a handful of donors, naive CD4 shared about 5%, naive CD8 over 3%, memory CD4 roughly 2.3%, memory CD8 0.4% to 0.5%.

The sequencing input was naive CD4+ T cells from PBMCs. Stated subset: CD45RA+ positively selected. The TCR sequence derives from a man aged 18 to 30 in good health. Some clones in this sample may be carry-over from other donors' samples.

Here the CDR3 reads CASGADNEQFF. The CDR3 bases are TGTGCCTCCGGCGCGGACAATGAGCAGTTCTTC. The V call is TRBV30, the J call TRBJ2-1; D ambiguous. Germline V gene sequence: CDR1 GTSNPN, CDR2 SVGIG (reference sequence). V lost 7 bases and J 5 bases, leaving 9 bases between the germline ends. This CDR3 spans 11 amino acids.